Listed here are 16 T cell receptor beta chains from one sample, sequenced in a study of blood T cells in healthy people across ages (dated by TCRdb to between 2014 and 2017). To prepare the library, 5' RACE was applied. TCRdb records Illumina HiSeq 2500 as the sequencer. A second roughly 6 to 12 cycle PCR used a sample-barcoded 5' primer and a J-beta primer mix. In TCRdb, the public reads were trimmed at Q25 with fastp and aligned with MiXCR, with productive beta chains retained. Every entry covers one CDR3 protein and lists the most common genes and DNA from its rows. Present in this sample are about 780,000 distinct CDR3 sequences, around 62% of which were seen just once. The ten largest clones represent about 27% of the sample. The source material was blood. These receptors all stem from a man aged 30 to 45 in good health.

This clonotype came up many times. The chain is built from TRBV5-1 and TRBJ1-4; unclear D gene. The V end lost 3 bases, the J end lost 7 bases, and 10 bases lay between the germline ends. The germline CDR1 and CDR2 sequences are SGHRS and YFSETQ. CDR3 size: 13 residues. The CDR3 nucleotides are TGCGCCAGCAGCTCCGGGGAACTTGAAAAACTGTTTTTT. It encodes CASSSGELEKLFF.

J is TRBJ2-7 and V is TRBV7-8, with 10 bases that match TRBD1. The CDR3 runs 15 residues. The germline gives CDR1 SGHVS, CDR2 FQNEAQ. Trimming removed 5 bases from V and 0 bases from J; junction bases left unmatched: 4. CDR3 residues: CASSQGQGISYEQYF. The CDR3 region has the DNA TGTGCCAGCAGCCAGGGACAGGGGATCTCCTACGAGCAGTACTTC. The full variable domain, its missing parts supplied by reference TRBV7-8 and TRBJ2-7, is GAGVSQSPRYKVAKRGQDVALRCDPISGHVSLFWYQQALGQGPEFLTYFQNEAQLDKSGLPSDRFFAERPEGSVSTLKIQRTQQEDSAVYLCASSQGQGISYEQYFGPGTRLTVT.

V gene TRBV25-1 combines with J gene TRBJ1-2, with 7 positions matching TRBD1. This CDR3 region has 15 residues. Trimming cost V 5 bases and J 4 bases; bases outside gene matches: 10. The germline V gene has CDR1 MGHDK and CDR2 SYGVNS. The CDR3 region has the DNA TGTGCCAGCAGTAAAACGACAGGGCTCGGCTATGGCTACACCTTC. It specifies CASSKTTGLGYGYTF.

V and J are TRBV6-6 and TRBJ1-2; D remains unclear. The CDR3 runs to 10 residues. V was trimmed by 6 bases and J by 6 bases, leaving 5 bases between them. CDR1 is MNHNY, CDR2 SVGAGI, per germline (reference sequence). The CDR3 here is CASSYNGYTF. DNA for the CDR3: TGTGCCAGCAGCTATAATGGCTACACCTTC.

This chain joins TRBV5-1 and TRBJ1-1; D not certain. V dropped 0 bases and J dropped 2 bases, with 14 bases sitting between them. Germline CDR1 reads SGHRS; CDR2 reads YFSETQ. The CDR3 length is 16 residues. CDR3 nucleotide sequence: TGCGCCAGCAGCTTGGGTGTTAGTACAGTTAACACTGAAGCTTTCTTT. Protein sequence: CASSLGVSTVNTEAFF.

The chain carries TRBV9 and TRBJ2-4; D is perhaps TRBD1 or TRBD2 (6 bases each). The germline CDR1 and CDR2 sequences are SGDLS and YYNGEE. This CDR3 has 13 residues. With 4 bases removed from V and 8 bases from J, the gap between germline ends came to 13 bases. The chain's CDR3 is CASSPIRGDIQYF. The CDR3 region has the DNA TGTGCCAGCAGCCCGATAAGGGGGGACATTCAGTACTTC.

Regarding this clonotype: An end of the junction does not agree with germline; a read error may underlie this. The gene calls are TRBV20-1 and TRBJ1-6; D is unresolved. This CDR3 has 14 amino acids. Germline V gene lookup returns CDR1 DFQATT and CDR2 SNEGSKA (reference sequence). Here the CDR3 reads CTAVQGPFNSPLNF. The CDR3 DNA follows: TGCACCGCCGTGCAAGGACCGTTCAATTCACCCCTCAACTTT.

A single count supports this clonotype. The V and J genes are TRBV30 and TRBJ2-3; maybe TRBD1 (6 bases). In germline, CDR1 is GTSNPN, CDR2 SVGIG (reference sequence). There are 11 residues in the CDR3. Trimming left V 3 bases short and J 11 bases short, with 12 bases between. The DNA of the CDR3 is TGTGCCTGGAGCCAGGGGTACGAGCAGTATTTT. It codes for CAWSQGYEQYF.

Comment on this clonotype: Germline and junction disagree at one end, which may indicate a read error. The CDR3 coding sequence is TGCGCCAGCAGCTTAGGGTCTGGAGGCGAGCGGTACTTC. Translated, it gives CASSLGSGGERYF. The chain carries TRBV5-1 and TRBJ2-7, with a weak D call TRBD2 (5 bases). The CDR3 is 13 amino acids. From germline, CDR1 is SGHRS and CDR2 YFSETQ. The full variable domain, completed using reference TRBV5-1 and TRBJ2-7, is KAGVTQTPRYLIKTRGQQVTLSCSPISGHRSVSWYQQTPGQGLQFLFEYFSETQRNKGNFPGRFSGRQFSNSRSEMNVSTLELGDSALYLCASSLGSGGERYFGPGTRLTVT.

The V gene is TRBV4-2, the J gene TRBJ2-7; D call uncertain. V was trimmed by 4 bases and J by 6 bases, leaving 22 bases between them. The CDR3 has 16 amino acids. Germline V gene lookup returns CDR1 LGHNA and CDR2 YNFKEQ. The CDR3 DNA sequence: TGTGCCAGCAGCCCCCCGGGTAGGGTCCCCCGAGGCGAGCAGTACTTC. This codes for CASSPPGRVPRGEQYF.

This clonotype was detected only once. The CDR3 nucleotides read TGCGCCAGCAGCCAAGTTGACTTCGACACAGATACGCAGTATTTT. Amino acids: CASSQVDFDTDTQYF. The chain is built from TRBV4-3 and TRBJ2-3; D not resolved. V lost 1 base and J 2 bases, leaving 10 bases between the germline ends. Germline CDR1 is LGHNA and CDR2 is YSLEER. The CDR3 has 15 residues.

The gene calls are TRBV7-2 and TRBJ2-4; D is perhaps TRBD2 (6 bases). The J call may be in error: the DNA end matches TRBJ2-5 better. Germline CDR1 is SGHTA and CDR2 is FQGNSA. The CDR3 totals 15 residues. CDR3 DNA sequence: TGTGCCAGCAGCTTAGTTCGGGGGAGTTCAGAGACCCAGTACTTC. Residues: CASSLVRGSSETQYF.

This clonotype was counted once. J is TRBJ1-5 and V is TRBV11-3; 9 nucleotides agree with TRBD1. Germline V CDR1 and CDR2: SGHNT, YENEEA. This CDR3 is built from 15 residues. V lost 3 bases and J lost 5; bases outside the gene matches: 5. CDR3 nucleotides: TGTGCCAGCAGCTTTACAGGGGGCGGCGATCAGCCCCAGCATTTT. This translates into CASSFTGGGDQPQHF. The whole variable domain, remainder taken from reference TRBV11-3 and TRBJ1-5, is EAGVVQSPRYKIIEKKQPVAFWCNPISGHNTLYWYLQNLGQGPELLIRYENEEAVDDSQLPKDRFSAERLKGVDSTLKIQPAELGDSAVYLCASSFTGGGDQPQHFGDGTRLSIL.

This clonotype has just a few counts. This chain links TRBV25-1 with TRBJ2-4; the D is unclear. The end of the DNA is better explained by TRBJ2-7, so the J call may be wrong. Germline CDR1 is MGHDK and CDR2 is SYGVNS. There are 12 residues in the CDR3. CDR3 region: CASISPGYEQYF. CDR3 DNA: TGTGCCAGCATATCCCCTGGTTACGAGCAGTACTTC.

Points on this clonotype: One junction end disagrees with the germline gene, perhaps due to a read error. This chain connects TRBV27 to TRBJ2-5; D tentatively reads TRBD1 or TRBD2 (6 bases each). This CDR3 is 14 amino acids long. Germline V gene sequence: CDR1 MNHEY, CDR2 SMNVEV (reference sequence). CDR3 region: CASSLSGGGDEQNF. The CDR3 DNA reads TGTGCCAGCAGTCTCTCCGGAGGGGGAGACGAGCAGAACTTC.

The rearrangement uses TRBV24-1 and TRBJ2-1; 8 positions agree with TRBD1. This CDR3 spans 13 amino acids. With 4 bases clipped from V and 8 bases from J, the junction kept 3 bases outside the gene matches. Germline assignment: CDR1 KGHDR and CDR2 SFDVKD. CDR3 sequence reads: CATSDRGLDEQFF. Here the CDR3 DNA reads TGTGCCACCAGTGACAGGGGGCTCGATGAGCAGTTCTTC.